A selection of T cell receptor beta chains follows, all from one sample in a study of PD-1 blockade in classical Hodgkin lymphoma. Method: immunoSEQ multiplex PCR; TCRdb's copy keeps in-frame clones and lacks some. The repertoire holds fewer than 100,000 clones, with 85% to 95% as singletons. The material was peripheral blood mononuclear cells (PBMCs), obtained before the fourth cycle of nivolumab. The source is a human donor with classical Hodgkin lymphoma. Both conserved end residues are part of each CDR3. Fields, in order: J gene, V gene, clone size, D gene, CDR3 DNA, CDR3 protein. The D gene is left open where the match is weak. Rows may omit the clone size; those that give it use once, few, many or a size class.

J: TRBJ2-1
V: TRBV7-3
size: -
D: -
DNA: TGTGCCAGCAGCATCAATTCTCGGAGCTCCTACAATGAGCAGTTCTTC
CDR3: CASSINSRSSYNEQFF

J: TRBJ2-7
V: TRBV11-2
size: -
D: TRBD2
DNA: TGTGCCAGCAGCCAAAGCTCTGGGGGGGGCTCCTACGAGCAGTACTTC
CDR3: CASSQSSGGGSYEQYF

J: TRBJ1-5
V: TRBV28
size: -
D: -
DNA: TGTGCCAGCACCGCTTTAGGGGCAGGCAATCAGCCCCAGCATTTT
CDR3: CASTALGAGNQPQHF

J: TRBJ2-5
V: TRBV12-2
size: once
D: -
DNA: TGTGCAAGTCGCTTAGCGAAGGCAGGGACACAAGAGACCCAGTACTTC
CDR3: CASRLAKAGTQETQYF

J: TRBJ1-5
V: TRBV27
size: -
D: -
DNA: TGTGCCAGCAGGACTTCCAATCAGCCCCAGCATTTT
CDR3: CASRTSNQPQHF

J: TRBJ1-5
V: TRBV6-6
size: -
D: -
DNA: TGTGCCAGCAGGGGGGAGGGTCCCAATCAGCCCCAGCATTTT
CDR3: CASRGEGPNQPQHF

J: TRBJ2-1
V: TRBV28
size: -
D: TRBD2
DNA: TGTGCCAGCAGTTTACCCCCGGGAGGGAGGGCCAATGAGCAGTTCTTC
CDR3: CASSLPPGGRANEQFF

J: TRBJ2-7
V: TRBV25-1
size: -
D: TRBD2
DNA: TGTGCCAGCAACCCATCCAGCGGGAGCTCCTACGAGCAGTACTTC
CDR3: CASNPSSGSSYEQYF

J: TRBJ2-5
V: TRBV5-4
size: -
D: -
DNA: TGTGCCAGCAGCAGGTCCGGGGGCGGGCAAGAGACCCAGTACTTC
CDR3: CASSRSGGGQETQYF

J: TRBJ2-7
V: TRBV28
size: -
D: -
DNA: TGTGCCAGCAGTTGGCGGGTTGGTCGCTACGAGCAGTACTTC
CDR3: CASSWRVGRYEQYF

J: TRBJ2-1
V: TRBV7-6
size: -
D: -
DNA: TGTGCCAGCGGGGGGGCAGCGCTCTACAATGAGCAGTTCTTC
CDR3: CASGGAALYNEQFF

J: TRBJ2-7
V: TRBV15
size: -
D: -
DNA: TGTGCCACCAGCAGAGATCCCGGGGACGAGCAGTACTTC
CDR3: CATSRDPGDEQYF

J: TRBJ1-1
V: TRBV19
size: -
D: -
DNA: TGTGCCAGTACGCAGGGGTTCGTGAACACTGAAGCTTTCTTT
CDR3: CASTQGFVNTEAFF

J: TRBJ1-2
V: TRBV2
size: -
D: -
DNA: TGTGCCAACAGGAACAGGGTCGGCTACACCTTC
CDR3: CANRNRVGYTF

J: TRBJ2-7
V: TRBV4-1
size: -
D: -
DNA: TGCGCCAGCAGCCAAGGGGAACTAGGAGTGGGCGAGCAGTACTTC
CDR3: CASSQGELGVGEQYF

J: TRBJ2-1
V: TRBV7-9
size: -
D: -
DNA: TGTGCCACCCACCCGGACAGCATTAGTGATGAGCAGTTCTTC
CDR3: CATHPDSISDEQFF

J: TRBJ1-3
V: TRBV6-7
size: -
D: -
DNA: TGTGCCAGCAGTTACTCGGGAGGGGAGGACACCATATATTTT
CDR3: CASSYSGGEDTIYF

J: TRBJ2-1
V: TRBV6-5
size: -
D: -
DNA: TGTGCCAGCAGCCTCGGGCCGACCGGGAACAATGAGCAGTTCTTC
CDR3: CASSLGPTGNNEQFF

J: TRBJ1-3
V: TRBV29-1
size: -
D: -
DNA: TGCAGCGCCGACAGCTCTGGAAACACCATATATTTT
CDR3: CSADSSGNTIYF

J: TRBJ1-1
V: TRBV21-1
size: -
D: -
DNA: TGTGCCAGCAGCATGAACAGACCCGTCTTT
CDR3: CASSMNRPVF

J: TRBJ2-4
V: TRBV11-2
size: once
D: TRBD1
DNA: TGTGCCAGCAGCTTAGATAAGGGACAGCGCCGAGCCAAAAACATTCAGTACTTC
CDR3: CASSLDKGQRRAKNIQYF